This T cell receptor (beta chain) stems from a study of shared clonotypes between healthy human individuals. Study-wide results and caveats: Naive CD4 clonotype sharing across four donors was approximately 5%. Tissue TCR repertoires likely differ from these blood-only repertoires. Sequencing depth was predicted to influence how clonotypes are shared among donors.

This clone was counted a single time. Its antigen is not identified. Assay: immunoSEQ multiplex PCR; the TCRdb copy retains only in-frame clones and omits some. This repertoire shows more than 2 million clones, approximately 96% found once; its top ten account for more than 0.1%. Among the donors, all were Caucasian adults who lived in Nashville, Tennessee. The material sequenced was naive CD4+ T cells sorted from blood. Subset noted: CD45RA+ positively selected. The receptor's source is a young man in good health.

The DNA for the CDR3 is TGTGCCAGTAAGGCTAGCGGGAGTTTACATGAGCAGTTCTTC. Translated: CASKASGSLHEQFF. The chain is built from TRBV19 and TRBJ2-1; 10 bases are a match to TRBD2. The length of the CDR3 is 14 residues. Germline CDR1 LNHDA, CDR2 SQIVND (reference sequence). Trimming cost V 7 bases and J 8 bases; bases outside gene matches: 8.